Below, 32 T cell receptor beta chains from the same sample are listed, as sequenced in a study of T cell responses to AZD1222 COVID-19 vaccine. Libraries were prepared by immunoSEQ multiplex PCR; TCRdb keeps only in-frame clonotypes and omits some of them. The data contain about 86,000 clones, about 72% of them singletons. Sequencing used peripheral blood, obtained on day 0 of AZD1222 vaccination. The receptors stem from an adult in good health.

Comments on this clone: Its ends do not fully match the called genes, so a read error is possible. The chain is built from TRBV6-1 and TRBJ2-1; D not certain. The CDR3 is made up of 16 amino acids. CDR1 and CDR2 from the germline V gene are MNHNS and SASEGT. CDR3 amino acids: CASSQAAWSSYNEQFF. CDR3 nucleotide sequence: TGTGCCAGCAGTCAAGCTGCTTGGAGCTCCTACAATGAGCAGTTCTTC.

The CDR3 sequence: CASSVNEAATYGYTF. DNA of the CDR3: TGTGCCAGCAGCGTAAATGAGGCAGCCACCTATGGCTACACCTTC. J is TRBJ1-2 and V is TRBV9; D is unclear. The CDR3 runs to 15 residues. The V gene lost 1 base and the J gene lost 4 bases, with 14 bases spanning the gap. Germline CDR1 and CDR2: SGDLS and YYNGEE.

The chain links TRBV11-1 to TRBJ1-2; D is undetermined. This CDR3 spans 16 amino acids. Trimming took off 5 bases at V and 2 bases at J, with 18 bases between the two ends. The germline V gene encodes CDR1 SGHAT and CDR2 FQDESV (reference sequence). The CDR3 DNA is TGTGCCAGCAGCCCAGGACGAGAAGCTGGAAACTATGGCTACACCTTC. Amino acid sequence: CASSPGREAGNYGYTF.

CDR3 amino acids: CASSLETGETQPQHF. CDR3 nucleotide sequence: TGTGCCAGCAGCTTAGAGACAGGGGAAACTCAGCCCCAGCATTTT. The genes are TRBV7-9 and TRBJ1-5, with 8 bases lining up with TRBD1. The CDR3 covers 15 residues. With 1 base clipped from V and 6 bases from J, the junction kept 5 bases outside the gene matches. Germline loops: CDR1 SEHNR, CDR2 FQNEAQ (reference sequence).

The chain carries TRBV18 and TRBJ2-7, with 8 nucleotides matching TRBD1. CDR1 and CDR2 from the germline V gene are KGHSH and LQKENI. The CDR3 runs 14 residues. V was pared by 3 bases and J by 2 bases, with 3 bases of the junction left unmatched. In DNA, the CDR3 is TGTGCCAGCTCACCGGCAGGGGGCACCTACGAGCAGTACTTC. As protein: CASSPAGGTYEQYF.

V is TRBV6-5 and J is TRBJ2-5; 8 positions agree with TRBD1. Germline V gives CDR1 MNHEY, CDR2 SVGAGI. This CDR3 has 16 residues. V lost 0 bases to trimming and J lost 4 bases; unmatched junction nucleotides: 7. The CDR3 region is CASSYSGRGQGETQYF. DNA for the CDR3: TGTGCCAGCAGTTACTCAGGCAGGGGGCAGGGAGAGACCCAGTACTTC.

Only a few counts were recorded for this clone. In DNA form, the CDR3 reads TGTGCCAGCAGCGGTCCGGGAGAGACTAATGAAAAACTGTTTTTT. Protein product: CASSGPGETNEKLFF. This chain links TRBV9 with TRBJ1-4, with D uncertain. V lost 3 bases, J lost 2 bases, and 11 bases lay in between. CDR3 length: 15 residues. The germline V gene encodes CDR1 SGDLS and CDR2 YYNGEE.

The CDR3 DNA sequence: TGTGCCAGTAGGACTAGCGGGAGTAACATTCAGTACTTC. This encodes CASRTSGSNIQYF. This chain uses TRBV19 with TRBJ2-4, with TRBD2 matching 12 bases. The ends lost 6 bases at V and 7 bases at J; junction bases unmatched: 1. This CDR3 has 13 residues. Germline CDR1 LNHDA, CDR2 SQIVND (reference sequence).

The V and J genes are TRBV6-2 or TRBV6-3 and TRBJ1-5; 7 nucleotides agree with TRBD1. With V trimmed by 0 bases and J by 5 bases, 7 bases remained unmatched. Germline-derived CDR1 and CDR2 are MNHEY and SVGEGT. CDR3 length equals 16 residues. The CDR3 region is CASSYSTGRGDQPQHF. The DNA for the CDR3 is TGTGCCAGCAGTTACTCGACAGGGCGAGGGGATCAGCCCCAGCATTTT.

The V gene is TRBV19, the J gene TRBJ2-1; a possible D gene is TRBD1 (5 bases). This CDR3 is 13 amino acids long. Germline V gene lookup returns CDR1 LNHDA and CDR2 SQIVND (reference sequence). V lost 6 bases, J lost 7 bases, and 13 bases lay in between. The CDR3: CASRQTAKNEQFF. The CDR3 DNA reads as TGTGCCAGTAGGCAGACAGCAAAGAATGAGCAGTTCTTC.

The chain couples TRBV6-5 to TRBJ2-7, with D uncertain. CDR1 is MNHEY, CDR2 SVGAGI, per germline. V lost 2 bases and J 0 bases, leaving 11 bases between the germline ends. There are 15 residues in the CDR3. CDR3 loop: CASSYGWESSYEQYF. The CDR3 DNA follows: TGTGCCAGCAGTTACGGGTGGGAAAGCTCCTACGAGCAGTACTTC.

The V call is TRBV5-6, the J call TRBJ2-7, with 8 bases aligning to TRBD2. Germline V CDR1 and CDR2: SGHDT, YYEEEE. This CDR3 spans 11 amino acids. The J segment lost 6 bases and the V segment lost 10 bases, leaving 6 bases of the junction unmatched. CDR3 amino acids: CASQAGGEQYF. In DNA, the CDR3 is TGTGCCTCCCAGGCGGGGGGCGAGCAGTACTTC.

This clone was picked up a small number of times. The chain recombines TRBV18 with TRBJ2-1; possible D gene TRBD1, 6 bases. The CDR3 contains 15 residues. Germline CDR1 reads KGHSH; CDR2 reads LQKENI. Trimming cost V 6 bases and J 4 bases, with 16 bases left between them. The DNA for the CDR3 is TGTGCCAGCTCGCCGTGGGGGACATTTTACAATGAGCAGTTCTTC. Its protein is CASSPWGTFYNEQFF.

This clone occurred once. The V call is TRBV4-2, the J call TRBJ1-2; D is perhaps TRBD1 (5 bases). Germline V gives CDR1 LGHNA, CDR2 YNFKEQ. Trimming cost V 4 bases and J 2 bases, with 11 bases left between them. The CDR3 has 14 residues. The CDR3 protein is CASSLLGQNYGYTF. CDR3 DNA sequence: TGTGCCAGCAGCCTTCTGGGGCAAAACTATGGCTACACCTTC.

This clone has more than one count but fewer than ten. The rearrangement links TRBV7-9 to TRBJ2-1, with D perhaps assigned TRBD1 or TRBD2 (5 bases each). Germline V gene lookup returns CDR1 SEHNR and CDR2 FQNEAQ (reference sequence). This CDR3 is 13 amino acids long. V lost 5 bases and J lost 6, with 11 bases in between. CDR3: CASSPGTLNEQFF. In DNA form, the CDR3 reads TGTGCCAGCAGCCCTGGGACCCTCAATGAGCAGTTCTTC.

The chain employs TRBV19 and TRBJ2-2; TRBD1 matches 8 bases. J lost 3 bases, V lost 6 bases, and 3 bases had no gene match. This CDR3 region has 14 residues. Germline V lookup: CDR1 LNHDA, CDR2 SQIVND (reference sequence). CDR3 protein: CASRDRGDTGELFF. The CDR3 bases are TGTGCCAGTAGAGACAGGGGAGACACCGGGGAGCTGTTTTTT.

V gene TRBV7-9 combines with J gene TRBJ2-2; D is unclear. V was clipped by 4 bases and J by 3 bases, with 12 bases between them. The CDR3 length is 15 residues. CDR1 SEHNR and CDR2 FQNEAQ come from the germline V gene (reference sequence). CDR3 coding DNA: TGTGCCAGCAGCTCCCTCGCTTGGGACACCGGGGAGCTGTTTTTT. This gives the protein CASSSLAWDTGELFF.

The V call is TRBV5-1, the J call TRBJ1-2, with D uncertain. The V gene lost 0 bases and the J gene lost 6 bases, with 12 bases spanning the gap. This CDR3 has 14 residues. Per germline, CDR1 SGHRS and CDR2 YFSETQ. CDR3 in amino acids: CASSLVGGSNGYTF. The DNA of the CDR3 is TGCGCCAGCAGCTTGGTAGGAGGTAGCAATGGCTACACCTTC.

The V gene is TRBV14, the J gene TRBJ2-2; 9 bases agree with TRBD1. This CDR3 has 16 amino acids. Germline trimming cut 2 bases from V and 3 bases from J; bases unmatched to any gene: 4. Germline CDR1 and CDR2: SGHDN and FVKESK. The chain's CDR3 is CASSQMGQGYTGELFF. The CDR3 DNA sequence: TGTGCCAGCAGCCAAATGGGACAGGGATACACCGGGGAGCTGTTTTTT.

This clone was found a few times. Here the CDR3 DNA reads TGTGCCAGCAGTTACAGCCACTCGACGGGGGAGCAGTACTTC. This translates into CASSYSHSTGEQYF. The chain recombines TRBV6-5 with TRBJ2-7, with D tentatively TRBD2 (5 bases). Germline CDR1 and CDR2: MNHEY and SVGAGI. With 2 bases removed from V and 7 bases from J, the gap between germline ends came to 15 bases. The CDR3 runs 14 residues.

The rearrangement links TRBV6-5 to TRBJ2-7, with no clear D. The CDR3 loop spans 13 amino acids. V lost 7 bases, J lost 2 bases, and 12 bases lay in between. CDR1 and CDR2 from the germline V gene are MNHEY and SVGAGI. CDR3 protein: CASIQQAPYEQYF. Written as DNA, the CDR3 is TGTGCCAGCATACAGCAGGCTCCCTACGAGCAGTACTTC.

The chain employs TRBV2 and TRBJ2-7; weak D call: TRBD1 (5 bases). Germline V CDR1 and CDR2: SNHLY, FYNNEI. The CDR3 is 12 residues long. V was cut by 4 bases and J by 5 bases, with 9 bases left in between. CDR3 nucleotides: TGTGCCAGCAGTGGGTCAGGGAACGAGCAGTACTTC. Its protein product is CASSGSGNEQYF. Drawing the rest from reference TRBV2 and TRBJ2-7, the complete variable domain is EPEVTQTPSHQVTQMGQEVILRCVPISNHLYFYWYRQILGQKVEFLVSFYNNEISEKSEIFDDQFSVERPDGSNFTLKIRSTKLEDSAMYFCASSGSGNEQYFGPGTRLTVT.

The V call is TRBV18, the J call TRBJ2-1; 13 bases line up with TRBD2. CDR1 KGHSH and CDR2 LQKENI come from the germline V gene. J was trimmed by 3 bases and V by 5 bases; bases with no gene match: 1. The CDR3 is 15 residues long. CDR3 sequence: CASSGLAGDYNEQFF. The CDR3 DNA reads TGTGCCAGCTCAGGACTAGCGGGAGACTACAATGAGCAGTTCTTC.

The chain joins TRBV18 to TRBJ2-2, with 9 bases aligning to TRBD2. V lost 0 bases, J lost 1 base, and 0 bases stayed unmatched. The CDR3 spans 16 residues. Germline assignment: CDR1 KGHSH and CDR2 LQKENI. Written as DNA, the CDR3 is TGTGCCAGCTCACCACCTAGCGGGGGGAACACCGGGGAGCTGTTTTTT. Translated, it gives CASSPPSGGNTGELFF.

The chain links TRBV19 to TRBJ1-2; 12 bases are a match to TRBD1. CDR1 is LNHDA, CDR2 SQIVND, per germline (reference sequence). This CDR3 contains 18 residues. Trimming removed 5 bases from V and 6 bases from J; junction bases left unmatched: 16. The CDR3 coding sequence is TGTGCCAGTAGTCCGGGGACAGGGGGCGAATTTTCTCCCCATGGCTACACCTTC. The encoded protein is CASSPGTGGEFSPHGYTF.

DNA of the CDR3: TGCGCCAGCAGCTTGCTTGACAGGGGAGCGGGAAAACTGTTTTTT. Translated: CASSLLDRGAGKLFF. V gene TRBV5-1 combines with J gene TRBJ1-4; 8 bases agree with TRBD1. The V segment lost 1 base and the J segment 10 bases; nucleotides outside the gene matches: 9. In germline, CDR1 is SGHRS, CDR2 YFSETQ. The CDR3 extends over 15 amino acids. Full variable domain (remainder filled in from reference TRBV5-1 and TRBJ1-4): KAGVTQTPRYLIKTRGQQVTLSCSPISGHRSVSWYQQTPGQGLQFLFEYFSETQRNKGNFPGRFSGRQFSNSRSEMNVSTLELGDSALYLCASSLLDRGAGKLFFGSGTQLSVL.

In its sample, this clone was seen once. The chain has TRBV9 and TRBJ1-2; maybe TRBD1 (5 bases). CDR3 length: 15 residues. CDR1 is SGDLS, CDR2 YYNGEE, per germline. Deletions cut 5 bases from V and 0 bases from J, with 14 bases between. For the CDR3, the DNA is TGTGCCAGCAGGGGGGACTCTGGTTCTAACTATGGCTACACCTTC. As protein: CASRGDSGSNYGYTF.

CDR3 sequence reads: CASSKGHKTAGSSYNEQFF. The CDR3 nucleotides read TGTGCCAGCAGCAAAGGGCATAAGACAGCGGGAAGCTCCTACAATGAGCAGTTCTTC. The chain recombines TRBV21-1 with TRBJ2-1; the table names TRBD2, a call not compared with the DNA. TRBV21-1 corresponds to a pseudogene. CDR3 size: 19 residues.

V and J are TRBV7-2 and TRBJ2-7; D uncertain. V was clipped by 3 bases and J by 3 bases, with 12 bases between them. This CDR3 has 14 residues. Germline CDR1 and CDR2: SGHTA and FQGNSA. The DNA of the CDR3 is TGTGCCAGCAGCTTCCTGGCAGCTGGCTACGAGCAGTACTTC. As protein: CASSFLAAGYEQYF.

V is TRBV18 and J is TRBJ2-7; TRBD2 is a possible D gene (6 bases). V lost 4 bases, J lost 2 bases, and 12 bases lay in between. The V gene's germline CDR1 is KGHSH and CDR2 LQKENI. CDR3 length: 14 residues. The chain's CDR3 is CASSRAGTTYEQYF. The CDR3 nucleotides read TGTGCCAGCTCACGTGCGGGAACCACCTACGAGCAGTACTTC.

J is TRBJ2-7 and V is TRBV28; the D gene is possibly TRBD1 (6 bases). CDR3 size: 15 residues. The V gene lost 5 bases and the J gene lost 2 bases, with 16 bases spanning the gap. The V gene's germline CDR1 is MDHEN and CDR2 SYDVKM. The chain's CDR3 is CASSPGHQTAYEQYF. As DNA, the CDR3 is TGTGCCAGCAGTCCGGGACACCAGACGGCCTACGAGCAGTACTTC.

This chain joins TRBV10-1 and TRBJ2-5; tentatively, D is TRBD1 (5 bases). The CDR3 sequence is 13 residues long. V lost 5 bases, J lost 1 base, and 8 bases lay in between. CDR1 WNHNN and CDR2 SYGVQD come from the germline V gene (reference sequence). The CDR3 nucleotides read TGCGCCAGCAGTCGACAGACCCAAGAGACCCAGTACTTC. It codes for CASSRQTQETQYF.